The text below deals with one TCR beta chain. The data belong to a study of blood T cell repertoires in COVID-19. Study-level background: T cells, B-cell-depleted T cells, or PBMCs supplied cDNA or gDNA.

The length of the CDR3 is 17 residues. Trimming cost V 0 bases and J 5 bases; bases outside gene matches: 12. CDR1 is GTSNPN, CDR2 SVGIG, per germline (reference sequence). Sequencing was performed with immunoSEQ multiplex PCR; in TCRdb, only in-frame clones are kept and a portion is missing. The sample shows around 700,000 clones, just under 90% of them seen only once. Material: peripheral blood. The TCR comes from a woman aged 18-35 years with acute or convalescent COVID-19. The chain links TRBV30 to TRBJ2-7; the match to TRBD1 covers 11 bases. CDR3 coding DNA: TGTGCCTGGAGTGTAGGGTCTACCGGGACAGGGGGGAACGAGCAGTACTTC. It specifies CAWSVGSTGTGGNEQYF.